The TCR beta chain under discussion was sequenced for a study of blood T cells in healthy people across ages. PCR was performed a second time for roughly 7 to 11 cycles using a sample-barcoded 5' primer and a J-beta primer mix. TCRdb reprocessed the 5' RACE reads via MiXCR and lists one record per CDR3 protein. The data show about a million distinct CDR3 sequences, roughly 52% seen once. Note on this clonotype: Its antigen remains unknown.

The germline V gene encodes CDR1 SGHTA and CDR2 FQGNSA. V lost 1 base, J lost 4 bases, and 16 bases lay in between. CDR3 length equals 16 residues. Study-level findings and limits: Both naive CD4+ cell counts and diversity were greater in long-lived donors than in aged donors. Donor CMV infection status was unknown, possibly confounding age-related changes in expanded clonotypes. As age increased, TCR beta diversity per million T cells fell in a roughly linear fashion.

Donation came from healthy Caucasian individuals in Russia who were aged 6 to 90. The rearrangement joins TRBV7-2 to TRBJ2-5; weak D call: TRBD1 (7 bases). The sequence derives from a young man in good health. Material: blood. The CDR3 nucleotides are TGTGCCAGCAGCTTAGGCAACAGGGGAGGTGTAGAGACCCAGTACTTC. Its protein is CASSLGNRGGVETQYF.